This TCR beta chain stems from a study of blood T cell repertoires in COVID-19. Overall study: The study drew acute and convalescent COVID-19 samples from the United States, Italy and Spain. PBMCs, B-cell-depleted T cells, or T cells were the source of the cDNA or gDNA that made up the material.

Original methodology: It was from reference gene primer amplification that nucleated cell counts were estimated. Some clones are missing from TCRdb's copy, which holds only in-frame ones; the method was immunoSEQ multiplex PCR. That table gives V, J and clone size, and the DNA gave D and trimming. This table holds 350,000 to 450,000 clones, approximately 88% found once. Germline V lookup: CDR1 SEHNR, CDR2 FQNEAQ (reference sequence). The CDR3 is made up of 16 amino acids. Trimming removed 5 bases from V and 7 bases from J; junction bases left unmatched: 13. The clonotype comes from a man in his forties or fifties with acute or convalescent COVID-19. The gene calls are TRBV7-9 and TRBJ1-4, with 7 bases lining up with TRBD1. Sequencing input: peripheral blood. CDR3 DNA: TGTGCCAGCAGCCTCAGCTACAGGGGAACTTCTGAAAAACTGTTTTTT. Translation: CASSLSYRGTSEKLFF. The variable domain in full, with the rest retrieved from reference TRBV7-9 and TRBJ1-4, is DTGVSQNPRHKITKRGQNVTFRCDPISEHNRLYWYRQTLGQGPEFLTYFQNEAQLEKSRLLSDRFSAERPKGSFSTLEIQRTEQGDSAMYLCASSLSYRGTSEKLFFGSGTQLSVL.